This T cell receptor beta chain stems from a study of graft-versus-host responses after intestinal transplantation. Study background: Every recipient underwent anti-thymocyte globulin induction, then tacrolimus and steroids for roughly 3 years. Study findings and constraints: Recipient marrow held GvH clones, some first seen in ileum or blood. Within allografts, high graft-versus-host to host-versus-graft clonal ratios were seen among patients with graft-donor T cell macrochimerism.

As concerns this clone: No antigen is known for it.

With 1 base clipped from V and 10 bases from J, the junction kept 10 bases outside the gene matches. The length of the CDR3 is 16 residues. The germline CDR1 and CDR2 sequences are ENHRY and SYGVKD. Libraries were prepared by immunoSEQ multiplex PCR; TCRdb keeps only in-frame clonotypes and omits some of them. The repertoire holds about 36,000 clones, with 94% as singletons. The material was unstimulated CD4+ T cells sorted from spleen or lymph node cells, obtained before transplant. The sequence was collected from a human donor who was the organ donor for an intestinal transplant. The gene calls are TRBV10-3 and TRBJ2-1; 10 nucleotides line up with TRBD2. DNA of the CDR3: TGTGCCATCAGTGAGTTACAGAGCGGGGGGGCCAAGGAGCAGTTCTTC. The encoded protein is CAISELQSGGAKEQFF.